This entry lists 14 T cell receptor beta chains sequenced from one sample in a study of cytomegalovirus exposure and HLA in healthy donors. The PCR had 60 Vbeta and 13 Jbeta primers. The protocol was immunoSEQ multiplex PCR, while the TCRdb copy is restricted to in-frame clones and leaves out a portion. This sample has roughly 110,000 clones, with roughly 80% found just once. Sequencing was performed on PBMCs. The receptors here all came from a man aged 30 to 39 in good health and CMV-seropositive.

This rearrangement joins TRBV5-1 to TRBJ1-3, with D possibly TRBD1 on 5 matching bases. There are 14 residues in the CDR3. Trimming cost V 4 bases and J 1 base, with 9 bases left between them. Germline values: CDR1 SGHRS, CDR2 YFSETQ. CDR3 amino acids: CASSGGSSGNTIYF. The CDR3 region has the DNA TGCGCCAGCAGCGGGGGGTCATCTGGAAACACCATATATTTT.

Details on this clone: A read error may account for a junction end that differs from germline. CDR3 loop: CSSSLGQGATNTEAFF. As DNA, the CDR3 is TGTTCCAGCAGCTTGGGACAGGGGGCGACGAACACTGAAGCTTTCTTT. The V and J genes are TRBV7-9 and TRBJ1-1; the match to TRBD1 covers 12 bases. The CDR3 runs to 16 residues. The germline V gene encodes CDR1 SEHNR and CDR2 FQNEAQ (reference sequence).

The chain employs TRBV13 and TRBJ2-3, with TRBD2 identical over 8 bases. The V gene's germline CDR1 is PRHDT and CDR2 FYEKMQ (reference sequence). V lost 2 bases, J lost 6 bases, and 4 bases stayed unmatched. The CDR3 has 14 residues. In nucleotides, the CDR3 is TGTGCCAGCAGCTTAATAGCGGGGACCGATACGCAGTATTTT. Translating gives CASSLIAGTDTQYF.

The sample holds one count of this clone. V and J are TRBV5-1 and TRBJ2-4; 9 bases agree with TRBD2. This CDR3 is 14 amino acids long. Germline CDR1 and CDR2: SGHRS and YFSETQ. V trimming: 2 bases; J trimming: 7 bases; junction bases outside the gene matches: 4. The CDR3: CASSLAGGTNIQYF. CDR3 in DNA: TGCGCCAGCAGCTTAGCGGGGGGAACGAACATTCAGTACTTC.

The V gene is TRBV19, the J gene TRBJ2-7, with unresolved D. CDR3 size: 13 residues. V lost 7 bases and J 0 bases, leaving 10 bases between the germline ends. The germline gives CDR1 LNHDA, CDR2 SQIVND (reference sequence). As DNA, the CDR3 is TGTGCCAGTATAGAGGCCAGCTCCTACGAGCAGTACTTC. Translation: CASIEASSYEQYF.

Here the CDR3 DNA reads TGCGCCAGCAGCGGAGAAACGCGACAGGGACCATCCTACGAGCAGTACTTC. This encodes CASSGETRQGPSYEQYF. The chain is built from TRBV10-2 and TRBJ2-7, with 7 bases aligning to TRBD1. The CDR3 has 17 amino acids. J lost 1 base, V lost 6 bases, and 15 bases had no gene match. CDR1 and CDR2 (germline): WSHSY, SAAADI.

The chain recombines TRBV7-7 with TRBJ2-2; 7 nucleotides agree with TRBD1. This CDR3 region has 19 residues. CDR1 and CDR2 from the germline V gene are SSHAT and FNYEAQ (reference sequence). Trimming removed 8 bases from V and 4 bases from J; junction bases left unmatched: 22. CDR3 DNA sequence: TGTGCCAGCTTCCAGAAGGGGGCGTATTCGAGTTGCCCCACCGGGGAGCTGTTTTTT. Translated: CASFQKGAYSSCPTGELFF.

The rearrangement joins TRBV6-1 to TRBJ1-1; possibly TRBD1 for D (6 bases). V lost 6 bases to trimming and J lost 1 base, with 9 bases between them. CDR1 is MNHNS, CDR2 SASEGT, per germline. This CDR3 has 13 residues. CDR3 region: CASRRTENTEAFF. The CDR3 nucleotides are TGTGCCAGCAGGAGGACAGAGAACACTGAAGCTTTCTTT.

This clone was recorded a few times. V is TRBV6-6 and J is TRBJ1-1; D call uncertain. The ends were cut back, 0 bases at V and 1 base at J, with 6 bases in the middle. Per the germline V gene, CDR1 is MNHNY and CDR2 is SVGAGI (reference sequence). The CDR3 is 14 amino acids. The CDR3 protein is CASSYSNQNTEAFF. The DNA of the CDR3 is TGTGCCAGCAGTTACTCAAATCAGAACACTGAAGCTTTCTTT.

The V and J genes are TRBV5-1 and TRBJ1-6; 9 bases are a match to TRBD1. The ends lost 3 bases at V and 5 bases at J; junction bases unmatched: 9. This CDR3 is 17 amino acids long. Germline CDR1 and CDR2: SGHRS and YFSETQ. CDR3 region: CASSSYQTGGNNSPLHF. For the CDR3, the DNA is TGCGCCAGCAGCTCTTACCAGACAGGGGGTAATAATTCACCCCTCCACTTT.

The genes are TRBV11-2 and TRBJ1-1, with D hard to call. This CDR3 contains 14 residues. Germline V CDR1 and CDR2: SGHAT, FQNNGV. The V end was cut by 0 bases, the J end by 6 bases, with 11 bases between. CDR3 coding DNA: TGTGCCAGCAGCTTAGAGGGTCCACGGGCTGAAGCTTTCTTT. This codes for CASSLEGPRAEAFF.

The chain uses TRBV18 and TRBJ1-6; D gene uncertain. Trimming cost V 2 bases and J 10 bases, with 18 bases left between them. CDR3 length: 16 amino acids. In germline, CDR1 is KGHSH, CDR2 LQKENI. The CDR3 DNA sequence: TGTGCCAGCTCACCAGAGGGCAAGGGTCTTGGCTCACCCCTCCACTTT. Amino acid sequence: CASSPEGKGLGSPLHF.

This clone appeared a few times. The genes are TRBV5-1 and TRBJ2-3, with 7 bases aligning to TRBD2. The germline gives CDR1 SGHRS, CDR2 YFSETQ. This CDR3 is 15 amino acids long. The trim removed 0 bases at V and 5 bases at J, leaving 6 bases unmatched. Here the CDR3 DNA reads TGCGCCAGCAGCTTGGGGGTAGCGGGCAAAGATACGCAGTATTTT. Its protein is CASSLGVAGKDTQYF.

This chain connects TRBV2 to TRBJ2-5, with TRBD2 matching 8 bases. This CDR3 has 13 residues. Unmatched junction bases numbered 7, after V lost 6 bases and J lost 7 bases. Germline CDR1 is SNHLY and CDR2 is FYNNEI. The CDR3 coding sequence is TGTGCCAGCAGAGCGGGAGATCTCGGGACCCAGTACTTC. It codes for CASRAGDLGTQYF.